A single sample is the source of the 13 T cell receptor beta chains below, sequenced in a study of cytomegalovirus exposure and HLA in healthy donors. In the PCR, 60 Vbeta and 13 Jbeta primers were used. TCRdb keeps only in-frame clones here, not all; method: immunoSEQ multiplex PCR. Here the sample spans fewer than 200,000 clones, approximately 81% being singletons. The material sequenced was PBMCs. All receptors derive from a woman in her 30s in good health and CMV-seronegative.

V and J are TRBV7-9 and TRBJ2-5; 11 bases map to TRBD2. This CDR3 has 13 amino acids. J was trimmed by 8 bases and V by 6 bases; bases with no gene match: 5. Per the germline V gene, CDR1 is SEHNR and CDR2 is FQNEAQ (reference sequence). In DNA form, the CDR3 reads TGTGCCAGCAGTCCACTAGCGGGAGTAACCCAGTACTTC. This codes for CASSPLAGVTQYF.

V usage is TRBV25-1 and J usage is TRBJ2-5; 8 bases align to TRBD1. The germline V gene has CDR1 MGHDK and CDR2 SYGVNS. With V trimmed by 3 bases and J by 6 bases, 6 bases remained unmatched. CDR3 length: 14 residues. CDR3 region: CASSELQGVKTQYF. The CDR3 DNA follows: TGTGCCAGCAGTGAGTTACAGGGGGTGAAGACCCAGTACTTC.

This clone has only a few counts. The V gene is TRBV11-3, the J gene TRBJ2-3; TRBD1 matches 9 bases. The germline V gene encodes CDR1 SGHNT and CDR2 YENEEA. V shed 5 bases and J 4 bases; nucleotides not matched to a gene: 7. The CDR3 is made up of 15 amino acids. The DNA for the CDR3 is TGTGCCAGCAGCCCCGGGACAGGGAGACCAGATACGCAGTATTTT. Amino acids: CASSPGTGRPDTQYF.

This clone was counted between two and nine times. The rearrangement links TRBV9 to TRBJ1-4, with D perhaps matching TRBD1 (5 bases). Germline V CDR1 and CDR2: SGDLS, YYNGEE. This CDR3 comprises 16 residues. V shed 3 bases and J shed 3 bases, with 15 bases lying between them. CDR3 DNA: TGTGCCAGCAGCGCAACACCAGGGTCTGCTAATGAAAAACTGTTTTTT. Translation gives CASSATPGSANEKLFF. Combining the CDR3 with reference TRBV9 and TRBJ1-4 gives the whole variable domain DSGVTQTPKHLITATGQRVTLRCSPRSGDLSVYWYQQSLDQGLQFLIQYYNGEERAKGNILERFSAQQFPDLHSELNLSSLELGDSALYFCASSATPGSANEKLFFGSGTQLSVL.

V and J are TRBV6-1 and TRBJ2-1; the match to TRBD2 covers 7 bases. This CDR3 region has 17 residues. CDR1 MNHNS and CDR2 SASEGT come from the germline V gene. With V trimmed by 3 bases and J by 2 bases, 10 bases remained unmatched. The CDR3 loop reads CASSERGAGDTYNEQFF. The DNA of the CDR3 is TGTGCCAGCAGTGAGAGGGGTGCGGGAGACACCTACAATGAGCAGTTCTTC.

The chain has TRBV28 and TRBJ1-2, with D maybe TRBD1 (5 bases). Germline assignment: CDR1 MDHEN and CDR2 SYDVKM. The ends were cut back, 6 bases at V and 2 bases at J, with 10 bases in the middle. This CDR3 is 13 amino acids long. CDR3 sequence reads: CASSLSGNYGYTF. The DNA of the CDR3 is TGTGCCAGCAGCCTGTCAGGGAACTATGGCTACACCTTC.

The rearrangement joins TRBV28 to TRBJ2-6; D call uncertain. The length of the CDR3 is 15 residues. CDR1 MDHEN and CDR2 SYDVKM come from the germline V gene. Trimming left V 3 bases short and J 1 base short, with 7 bases between. The CDR3 reads CASSFGLSGANVLTF. The CDR3 DNA reads as TGTGCCAGCAGTTTCGGTTTGTCTGGGGCCAACGTCCTGACTTTC.

The rearrangement joins TRBV5-4 to TRBJ2-2, with D unresolved. V was trimmed by 0 bases and J by 4 bases, leaving 13 bases between them. Germline V lookup: CDR1 SGHNT, CDR2 YYREEE (reference sequence). The CDR3 runs to 16 residues. The CDR3 region has the DNA TGTGCCAGCAGCTTGGGAGGCCCGGTAGGCACCGGGGAGCTGTTTTTT. Its translation is CASSLGGPVGTGELFF. Complete variable domain (other parts from reference TRBV5-4 and TRBJ2-2): ETGVTQSPTHLIKTRGQQVTLRCSSQSGHNTVSWYQQALGQGPQFIFQYYREEENGRGNFPPRFSGLQFPNYSSELNVNALELDDSALYLCASSLGGPVGTGELFFGEGSRLTVL.

This clone was seen only a few times. The chain employs TRBV6-5 and TRBJ1-1; 8 bases are a match to TRBD1. There are 14 residues in the CDR3. V was pared by 4 bases and J by 2 bases, with 3 bases of the junction left unmatched. Looked up from germline, CDR1 is MNHEY and CDR2 is SVGAGI. CDR3 nucleotides: TGTGCCAGCAGTTGGGACAGGATCAACACTGAAGCTTTCTTT. Protein sequence: CASSWDRINTEAFF.

The chain combines TRBV6-6 with TRBJ1-1, with a weak D call TRBD1 (6 bases). V lost 2 bases and J 14 bases, leaving 12 bases between the germline ends. CDR3 length: 11 amino acids. CDR1 MNHNY and CDR2 SVGAGI come from the germline V gene (reference sequence). In nucleotides, the CDR3 is TGTGCCAGCAGTTACCCGTTTGGGGGCTTCTTT. This translates into CASSYPFGGFF.

This sequence joins TRBV5-4 and TRBJ2-7; TRBD1 matches 9 bases. CDR1 SGHNT and CDR2 YYREEE come from the germline V gene (reference sequence). The V segment lost 3 bases and the J segment 4 bases; nucleotides outside the gene matches: 2. This CDR3 has 13 residues. CDR3 sequence reads: CASSSGQGYEQYF. DNA of the CDR3: TGTGCCAGCAGCTCAGGACAGGGGTACGAGCAGTACTTC. Supplemented by reference TRBV5-4 and TRBJ2-7, the full variable domain reads ETGVTQSPTHLIKTRGQQVTLRCSSQSGHNTVSWYQQALGQGPQFIFQYYREEENGRGNFPPRFSGLQFPNYSSELNVNALELDDSALYLCASSSGQGYEQYFGPGTRLTVT.

The chain links TRBV6-6 to TRBJ1-5, with 7 bases lining up with TRBD1. This CDR3 is 14 amino acids long. Germline CDR1 and CDR2: MNHNY and SVGAGI (reference sequence). V lost 2 bases, J lost 3 bases, and 1 base stayed unmatched. CDR3 sequence reads: CASSYDRVNQPQHF. The CDR3 DNA sequence: TGTGCCAGCAGTTACGACAGGGTCAATCAGCCCCAGCATTTT.

This clone came up a few times. The same CDR3 arises from other DNA sequences in this sample as well. The rearrangement joins TRBV5-6 to TRBJ1-1; D is unresolved. V was pared by 0 bases and J by 1 base, with 4 bases between. Germline V CDR1 and CDR2: SGHDT, YYEEEE. CDR3 length: 13 amino acids. CDR3 DNA: TGTGCCAGCAGCTTGGAACAGAACACTGAAGCTTTCTTT. Protein: CASSLEQNTEAFF.